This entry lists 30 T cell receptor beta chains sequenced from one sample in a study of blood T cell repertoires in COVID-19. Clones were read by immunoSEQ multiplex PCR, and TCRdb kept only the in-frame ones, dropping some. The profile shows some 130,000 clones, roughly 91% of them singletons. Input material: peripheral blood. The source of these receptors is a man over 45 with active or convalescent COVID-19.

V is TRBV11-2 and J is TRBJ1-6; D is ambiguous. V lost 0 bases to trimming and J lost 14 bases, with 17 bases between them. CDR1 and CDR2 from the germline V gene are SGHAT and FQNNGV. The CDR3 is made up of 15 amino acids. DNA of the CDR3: TGTGCCAGCAGCTTAGATGTACGGGAGGGCAAAACCCTCCACTTT. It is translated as CASSLDVREGKTLHF.

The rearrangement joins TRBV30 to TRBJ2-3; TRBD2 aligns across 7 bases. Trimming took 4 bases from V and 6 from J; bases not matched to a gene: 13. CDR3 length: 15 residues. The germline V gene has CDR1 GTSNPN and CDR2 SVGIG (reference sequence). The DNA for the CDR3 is TGTGCCTGGAACAACTGGGGGGGAAGCGGCGATACGCAGTATTTT. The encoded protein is CAWNNWGGSGDTQYF.

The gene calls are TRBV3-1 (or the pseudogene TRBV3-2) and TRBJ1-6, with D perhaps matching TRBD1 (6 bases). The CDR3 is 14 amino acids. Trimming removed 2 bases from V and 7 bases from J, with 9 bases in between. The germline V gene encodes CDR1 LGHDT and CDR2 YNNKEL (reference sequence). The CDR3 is CASSQSQGNSPLHF. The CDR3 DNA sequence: TGTGCCAGCAGCCAAAGCCAGGGGAATTCACCCCTCCACTTT.

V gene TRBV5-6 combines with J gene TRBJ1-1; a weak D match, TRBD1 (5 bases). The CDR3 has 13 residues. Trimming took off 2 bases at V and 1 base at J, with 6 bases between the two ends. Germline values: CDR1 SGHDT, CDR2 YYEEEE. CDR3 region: CASSFDRNTEAFF. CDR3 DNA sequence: TGTGCCAGCAGCTTTGACAGGAACACTGAAGCTTTCTTT.

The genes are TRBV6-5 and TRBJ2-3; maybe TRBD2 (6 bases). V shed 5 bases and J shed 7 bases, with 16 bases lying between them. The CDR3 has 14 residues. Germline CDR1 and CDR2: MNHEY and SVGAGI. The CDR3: CASSTPLLAHTQYF. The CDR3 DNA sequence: TGTGCCAGCAGTACCCCGCTCCTAGCGCATACGCAGTATTTT.

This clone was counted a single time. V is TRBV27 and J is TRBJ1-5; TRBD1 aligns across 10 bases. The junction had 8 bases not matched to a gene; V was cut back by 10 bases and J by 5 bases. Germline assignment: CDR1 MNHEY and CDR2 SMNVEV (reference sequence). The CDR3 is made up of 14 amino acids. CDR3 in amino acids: CAINTGTGDQPQHF. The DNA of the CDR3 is TGTGCCATCAACACCGGGACAGGGGATCAGCCCCAGCATTTT.

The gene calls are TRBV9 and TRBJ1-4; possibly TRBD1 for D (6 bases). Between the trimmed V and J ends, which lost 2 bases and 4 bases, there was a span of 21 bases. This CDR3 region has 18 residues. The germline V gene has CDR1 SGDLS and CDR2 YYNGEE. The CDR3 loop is CASSVGHSYGAVNEKLFF. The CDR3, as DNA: TGTGCCAGCAGCGTGGGACACTCCTACGGGGCCGTTAATGAAAAACTGTTTTTT.

The CDR3 is CASSYSGREGYGYTF. DNA of the CDR3: TGTGCCAGCAGTTACTCGGGCAGGGAGGGCTATGGCTACACCTTC. The chain links TRBV6-5 to TRBJ1-2; possibly TRBD1 for D (5 bases). Germline V gene data show CDR1 as MNHEY and CDR2 as SVGAGI. Trimming removed 0 bases from V and 4 bases from J, with 12 bases in between. This CDR3 spans 15 amino acids.

CDR3 residues: CAIRTAVNTEAFF. The CDR3 DNA sequence: TGTGCCATCAGGACCGCGGTTAACACTGAAGCTTTCTTT. The chain joins TRBV10-3 to TRBJ1-1; D is undetermined. CDR1 is ENHRY and CDR2 is SYGVKD in the germline V gene. The V and J ends lost 6 bases and 2 bases respectively, with 10 bases between them. This CDR3 comprises 13 residues.

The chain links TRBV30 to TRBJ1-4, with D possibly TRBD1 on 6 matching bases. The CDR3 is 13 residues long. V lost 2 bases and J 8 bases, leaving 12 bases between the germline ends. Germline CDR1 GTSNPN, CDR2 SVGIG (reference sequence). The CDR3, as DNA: TGTGCCTGGAGTCGTATGGGGGCGGAAAAACTGTTTTTT. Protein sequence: CAWSRMGAEKLFF.

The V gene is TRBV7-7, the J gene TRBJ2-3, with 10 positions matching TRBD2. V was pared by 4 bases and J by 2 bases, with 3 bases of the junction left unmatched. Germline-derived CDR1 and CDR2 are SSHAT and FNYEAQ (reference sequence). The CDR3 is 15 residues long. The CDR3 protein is CASSSGLADTDTQYF. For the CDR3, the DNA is TGTGCCAGCAGCTCAGGACTAGCGGACACAGATACGCAGTATTTT.

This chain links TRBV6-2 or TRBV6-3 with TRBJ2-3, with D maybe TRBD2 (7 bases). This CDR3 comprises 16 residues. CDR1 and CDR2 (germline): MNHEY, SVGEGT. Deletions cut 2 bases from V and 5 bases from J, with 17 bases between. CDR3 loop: CASSYRAGAGGDTQYF. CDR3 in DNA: TGTGCCAGCAGTTACCGGGCGGGGGCCGGCGGAGATACGCAGTATTTT.

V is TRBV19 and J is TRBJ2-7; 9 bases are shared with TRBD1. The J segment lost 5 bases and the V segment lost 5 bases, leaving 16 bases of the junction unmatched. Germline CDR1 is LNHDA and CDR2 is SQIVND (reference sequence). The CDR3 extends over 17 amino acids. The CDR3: CASSSIFGGTGIHEQYF. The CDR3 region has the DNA TGTGCCAGTAGTTCGATTTTCGGAGGGACAGGGATACACGAGCAGTACTTC.

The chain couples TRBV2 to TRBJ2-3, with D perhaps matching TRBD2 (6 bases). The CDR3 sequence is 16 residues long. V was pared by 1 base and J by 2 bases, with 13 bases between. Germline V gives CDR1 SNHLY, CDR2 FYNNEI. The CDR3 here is CASSEGLAETTDTQYF. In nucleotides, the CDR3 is TGTGCCAGCAGTGAAGGGTTAGCGGAGACCACAGATACGCAGTATTTT.

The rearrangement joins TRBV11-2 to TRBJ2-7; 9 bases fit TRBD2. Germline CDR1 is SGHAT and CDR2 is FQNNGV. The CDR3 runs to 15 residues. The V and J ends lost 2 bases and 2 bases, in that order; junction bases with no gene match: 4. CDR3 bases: TGTGCCAGCAGCTTAAGACTAGCGGAGACCTACGAGCAGTACTTC. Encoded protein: CASSLRLAETYEQYF.

CDR3 bases: TGTGCCAGCAGTGACTCAATAGCGGGCGATACGCAGTATTTT. Translating it yields CASSDSIAGDTQYF. This sequence joins TRBV2 and TRBJ2-3; 7 nucleotides agree with TRBD2. Trimming took 3 bases from V and 6 from J; bases not matched to a gene: 6. The germline V gene encodes CDR1 SNHLY and CDR2 FYNNEI. The CDR3 sequence is 14 residues long.

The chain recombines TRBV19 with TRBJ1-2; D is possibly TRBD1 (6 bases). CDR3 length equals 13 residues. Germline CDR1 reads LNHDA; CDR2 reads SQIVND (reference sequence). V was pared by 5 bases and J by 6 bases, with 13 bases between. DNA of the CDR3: TGTGCCAGTAGTGGAGGACAGTATGATGGCTACACCTTC. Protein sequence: CASSGGQYDGYTF.

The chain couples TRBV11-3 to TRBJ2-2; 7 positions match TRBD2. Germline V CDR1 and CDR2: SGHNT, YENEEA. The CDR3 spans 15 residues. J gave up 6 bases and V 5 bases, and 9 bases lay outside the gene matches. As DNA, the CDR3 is TGTGCCAGCAGCCCCGGCGGGGGTCTGGCCGGGGAGCTGTTTTTT. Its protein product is CASSPGGGLAGELFF.

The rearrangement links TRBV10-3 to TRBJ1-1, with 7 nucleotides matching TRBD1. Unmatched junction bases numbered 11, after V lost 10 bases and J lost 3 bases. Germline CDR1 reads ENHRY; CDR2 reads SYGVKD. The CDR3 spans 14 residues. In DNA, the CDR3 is TGTGCCACCACTAAACAGGGGCGCGACACTGAAGCTTTCTTT. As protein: CATTKQGRDTEAFF.

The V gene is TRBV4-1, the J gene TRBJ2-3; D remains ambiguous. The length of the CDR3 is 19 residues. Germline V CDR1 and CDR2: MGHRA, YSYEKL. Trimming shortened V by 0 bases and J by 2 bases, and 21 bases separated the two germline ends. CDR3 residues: CASSQDRSTFTLSTDTQYF. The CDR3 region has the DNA TGCGCCAGCAGCCAAGATAGATCTACTTTTACTTTATCCACAGATACGCAGTATTTT.

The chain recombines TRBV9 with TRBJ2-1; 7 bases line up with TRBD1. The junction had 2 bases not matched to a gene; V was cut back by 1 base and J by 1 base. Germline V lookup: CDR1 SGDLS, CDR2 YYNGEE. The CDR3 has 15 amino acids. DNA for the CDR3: TGTGCCAGCAGCGTAAGGGGGCAGTCCTACAATGAGCAGTTCTTC. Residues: CASSVRGQSYNEQFF.

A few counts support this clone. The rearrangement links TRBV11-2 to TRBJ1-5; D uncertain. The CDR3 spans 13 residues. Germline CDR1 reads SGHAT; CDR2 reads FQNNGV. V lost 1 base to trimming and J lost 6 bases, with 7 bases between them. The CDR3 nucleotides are TGTGCCAGCAGCTTAGGAGATCGTCAGCCCCAGCATTTT. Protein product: CASSLGDRQPQHF.

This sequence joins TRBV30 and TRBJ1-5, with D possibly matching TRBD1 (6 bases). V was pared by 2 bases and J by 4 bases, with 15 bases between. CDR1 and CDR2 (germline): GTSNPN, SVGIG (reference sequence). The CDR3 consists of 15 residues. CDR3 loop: CAWSLSTGTNQPQHF. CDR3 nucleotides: TGTGCCTGGAGTCTAAGTACCGGGACAAATCAGCCCCAGCATTTT.

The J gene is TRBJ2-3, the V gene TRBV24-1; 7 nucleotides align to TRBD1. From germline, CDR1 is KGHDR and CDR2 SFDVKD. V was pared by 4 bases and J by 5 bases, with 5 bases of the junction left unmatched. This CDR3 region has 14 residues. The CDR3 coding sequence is TGTGCCACCAGTGACCGACAGGGTAGAGATACGCAGTATTTT. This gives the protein CATSDRQGRDTQYF.

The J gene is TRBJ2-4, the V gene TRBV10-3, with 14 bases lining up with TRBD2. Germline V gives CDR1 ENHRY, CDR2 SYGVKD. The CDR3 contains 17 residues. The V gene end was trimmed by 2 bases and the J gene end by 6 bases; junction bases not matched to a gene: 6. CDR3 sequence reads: CAISEDGLAGGRNIQYF. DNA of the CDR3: TGTGCCATCAGTGAGGATGGACTAGCGGGGGGACGAAACATTCAGTACTTC.

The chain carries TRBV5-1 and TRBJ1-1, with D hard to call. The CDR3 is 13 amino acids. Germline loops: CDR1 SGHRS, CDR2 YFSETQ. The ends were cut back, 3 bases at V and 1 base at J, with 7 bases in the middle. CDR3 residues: CASSWAGNTEAFF. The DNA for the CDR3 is TGCGCCAGCAGCTGGGCGGGGAACACTGAAGCTTTCTTT.

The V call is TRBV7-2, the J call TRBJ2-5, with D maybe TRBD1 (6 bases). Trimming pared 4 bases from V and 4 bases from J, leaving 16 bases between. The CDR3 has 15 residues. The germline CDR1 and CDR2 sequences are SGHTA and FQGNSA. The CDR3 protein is CASSSWTANLETQYF. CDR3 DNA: TGTGCCAGCAGCTCATGGACAGCAAACCTAGAGACCCAGTACTTC.

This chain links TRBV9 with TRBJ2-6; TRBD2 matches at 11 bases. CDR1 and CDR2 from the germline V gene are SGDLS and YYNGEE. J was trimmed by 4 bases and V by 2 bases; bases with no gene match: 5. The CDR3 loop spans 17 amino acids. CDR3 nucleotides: TGTGCCAGCAGCGTTGTGACTAGCGGGATAGGGGCCAACGTCCTGACTTTC. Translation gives CASSVVTSGIGANVLTF.

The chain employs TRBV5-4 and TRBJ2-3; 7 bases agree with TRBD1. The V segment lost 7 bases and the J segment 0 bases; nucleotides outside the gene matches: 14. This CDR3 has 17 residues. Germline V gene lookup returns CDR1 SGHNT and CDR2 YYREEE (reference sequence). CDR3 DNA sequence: TGTGCCAGCTCTCGGGACAGTACCCCCACTAGCACAGATACGCAGTATTTT. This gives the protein CASSRDSTPTSTDTQYF.

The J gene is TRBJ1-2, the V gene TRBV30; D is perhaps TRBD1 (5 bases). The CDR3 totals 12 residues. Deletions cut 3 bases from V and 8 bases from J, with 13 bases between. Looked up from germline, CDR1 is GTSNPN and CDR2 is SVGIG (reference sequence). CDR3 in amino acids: CAWRDQGRGYTF. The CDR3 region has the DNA TGTGCCTGGAGAGATCAGGGCCGCGGCTACACCTTC.